A single sample is the source of the 13 T cell receptor beta chains below, sequenced in a study of cytomegalovirus exposure and HLA in healthy donors. Data came from immunoSEQ multiplex PCR; TCRdb stores just in-frame clones and leaves some out. The sample has about 340,000 clones; about nine tenths are singletons. Input material: PBMCs. The receptors shown here come from a woman younger than 30 in good health and CMV-seronegative.

J is TRBJ1-3 and V is TRBV6-1, with a weak D call TRBD1 (6 bases). The CDR3 covers 15 residues. Deletions cut 1 base from V and 5 bases from J, with 12 bases between. Per germline, CDR1 MNHNS and CDR2 SASEGT. CDR3 protein: CASSEVGGARNTIYF. The CDR3 DNA is TGTGCCAGCAGTGAAGTTGGGGGGGCAAGAAACACCATATATTTT.

This clone showed up just once. The gene calls are TRBV6-6 and TRBJ2-7, with 7 bases aligning to TRBD1. Germline V CDR1 and CDR2: MNHNY, SVGAGI (reference sequence). The CDR3 sequence is 11 residues long. The V gene end was trimmed by 5 bases and the J gene end by 10 bases; junction bases not matched to a gene: 5. The CDR3 sequence: CASSTTGAQYF. The CDR3 DNA follows: TGTGCCAGCAGTACCACAGGGGCCCAGTACTTC.

This sequence joins TRBV6-6 and TRBJ2-2; D unclear. The CDR3 has 16 amino acids. Between the trimmed V and J ends, which lost 0 bases and 5 bases, there was a span of 13 bases. CDR1 is MNHNY, CDR2 SVGAGI, per germline (reference sequence). The CDR3 DNA sequence: TGTGCCAGCAGTTACTCGAAGAGTAGCCAGACCGGGGAGCTGTTTTTT. Protein: CASSYSKSSQTGELFF.

The chain joins TRBV9 to TRBJ1-1; the match to TRBD1 covers 8 bases. The CDR3 extends over 12 amino acids. Germline-derived CDR1 and CDR2 are SGDLS and YYNGEE. V shed 4 bases, J shed 11 bases, and the junction held 7 bases outside the gene matches. CDR3 protein: CASSQGTGGAFF. The CDR3 region has the DNA TGTGCCAGCAGCCAAGGGACAGGCGGGGCTTTCTTT.

The J gene is TRBJ1-5, the V gene TRBV4-2; D remains ambiguous. Germline V lookup: CDR1 LGHNA, CDR2 YNFKEQ. The germline V and J ends were trimmed by 0 bases and 4 bases, with 10 bases remaining between them. The CDR3 consists of 15 residues. The CDR3 DNA sequence: TGTGCCAGCAGCCAAGAACGGGCGGGGAATCAGCCCCAGCATTTT. Its translation: CASSQERAGNQPQHF.

This chain connects TRBV11-3 to TRBJ2-7; 7 nucleotides align to TRBD1. The CDR3 covers 13 residues. Germline CDR1 is SGHNT and CDR2 is YENEEA. Trimming removed 4 bases from V and 5 bases from J; junction bases left unmatched: 5. The CDR3 DNA is TGTGCCAGCAGCTCCCGACAGGGACACGAGCAGTACTTC. Protein: CASSSRQGHEQYF.

The chain carries TRBV21-1 and TRBJ2-7; the table gives TRBD2 as D, unverified against the DNA. TRBV21-1 is recorded as a pseudogene. The CDR3 consists of 17 residues. CDR3 protein: CASSKRPFSGGRYEQYF. CDR3 DNA: TGTGCCAGCAGCAAACGACCCTTTAGCGGGGGAAGGTACGAGCAGTACTTC.

The chain recombines TRBV7-3 with TRBJ2-1; the match to TRBD2 covers 11 bases. The junction had 8 bases not matched to a gene; V was cut back by 5 bases and J by 2 bases. The germline V gene encodes CDR1 SGHTA and CDR2 FQGTGA. This CDR3 spans 17 amino acids. The CDR3 sequence: CASSPRGSGRAYNEQFF. As DNA, the CDR3 is TGTGCCAGCAGCCCCCGGGGTAGCGGGAGGGCCTACAATGAGCAGTTCTTC. Supplemented by reference TRBV7-3 and TRBJ2-1, the full variable domain reads GAGVSQTPSNKVTEKGKYVELRCDPISGHTALYWYRQSLGQGPEFLIYFQGTGAADDSGLPNDRFFAVRPEGSVSTLKIQRTERGDSAVYLCASSPRGSGRAYNEQFFGPGTRLTVL.

Concerning this clone: Other DNA sequences within the sample encode an identical CDR3. This chain uses TRBV5-4 with TRBJ2-7, with TRBD2 matching over 8 bases. This CDR3 region has 14 residues. Germline CDR1 is SGHNT and CDR2 is YYREEE (reference sequence). V gave up 0 bases and J gave up 3 bases; unmatched junction bases: 2. The chain's CDR3 is CASSLASGSYEQYF. CDR3 nucleotides: TGTGCCAGCAGCTTGGCCAGCGGGAGCTACGAGCAGTACTTC.

This clone came up a few times. The chain links TRBV19 to TRBJ1-5, with D perhaps TRBD1 (5 bases). The CDR3 length is 17 residues. V lost 5 bases, J lost 2 bases, and 19 bases lay in between. Germline loops: CDR1 LNHDA, CDR2 SQIVND (reference sequence). The CDR3 DNA reads as TGTGCCAGTAGTCCTCCCCTGGGTTGGGGCCGCAATCAGCCCCAGCATTTT. Protein sequence: CASSPPLGWGRNQPQHF.

The gene calls are TRBV7-6 and TRBJ2-7, with 10 bases identical to TRBD1. CDR3 length: 14 residues. Trimming took 5 bases from V and 9 from J; bases not matched to a gene: 10. The V gene's germline CDR1 is SGHVS and CDR2 FNYEAQ. DNA of the CDR3: TGTGCCAGCAGCGAAGGGACAGGGGACGTGGGGCAGTACTTC. Translation: CASSEGTGDVGQYF. Looking up the rest from reference TRBV7-6 and TRBJ2-7 gives the full variable domain: GAGVSQSPRYKVTKRGQDVALRCDPISGHVSLYWYRQALGQGPEFLTYFNYEAQQDKSGLPNDRFSAERPEGSISTLTIQRTEQRDSAMYRCASSEGTGDVGQYFGPGTRLTVT.

This clone was counted only a few times. The chain recombines TRBV7-9 with TRBJ2-1; 7 bases line up with TRBD2. CDR1 and CDR2 (germline): SEHNR, FQNEAQ (reference sequence). The CDR3 has 17 residues. V was pared by 5 bases and J by 4 bases, with 14 bases of the junction left unmatched. The CDR3, as DNA: TGTGCCAGCAGCCCCTCTAAGCTAGCGGACCCATACAATGAGCAGTTCTTC. This gives the protein CASSPSKLADPYNEQFF.

The CDR3 DNA reads as TGCGCCAGCAGCCAAGTAGTCCTTTCCTCCTACGAGCAGTACTTC. It translates to CASSQVVLSSYEQYF. This chain uses TRBV4-3 with TRBJ2-7; D is unclear. Trimming removed 1 base from V and 0 bases from J, with 10 bases in between. The CDR3 loop spans 15 amino acids. Germline CDR1 and CDR2: LGHNA and YSLEER.